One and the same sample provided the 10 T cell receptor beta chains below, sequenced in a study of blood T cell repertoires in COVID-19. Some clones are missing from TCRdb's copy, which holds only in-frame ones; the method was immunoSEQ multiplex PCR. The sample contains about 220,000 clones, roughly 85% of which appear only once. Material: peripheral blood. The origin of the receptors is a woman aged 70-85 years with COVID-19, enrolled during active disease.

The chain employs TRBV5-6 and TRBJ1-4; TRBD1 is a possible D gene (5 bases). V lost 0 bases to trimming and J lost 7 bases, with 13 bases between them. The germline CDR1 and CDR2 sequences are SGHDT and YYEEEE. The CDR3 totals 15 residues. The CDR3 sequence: CASSLAWGEREKLFF. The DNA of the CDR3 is TGTGCCAGCAGCTTGGCCTGGGGGGAACGTGAAAAACTGTTTTTT.

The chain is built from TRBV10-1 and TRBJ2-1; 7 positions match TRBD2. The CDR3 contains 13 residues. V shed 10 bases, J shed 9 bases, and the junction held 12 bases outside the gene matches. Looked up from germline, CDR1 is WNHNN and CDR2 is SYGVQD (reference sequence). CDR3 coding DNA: TGCGCCACCAAAGCGGGACTCTTCTTTGAGCAGTTCTTC. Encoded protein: CATKAGLFFEQFF.

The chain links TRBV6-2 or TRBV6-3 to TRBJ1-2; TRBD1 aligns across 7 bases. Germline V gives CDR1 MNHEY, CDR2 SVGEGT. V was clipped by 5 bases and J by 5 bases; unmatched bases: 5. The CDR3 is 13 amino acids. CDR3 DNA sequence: TGTGCCAGCAGTCTTGACAGGGAATATGGCTACACCTTC. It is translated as CASSLDREYGYTF.

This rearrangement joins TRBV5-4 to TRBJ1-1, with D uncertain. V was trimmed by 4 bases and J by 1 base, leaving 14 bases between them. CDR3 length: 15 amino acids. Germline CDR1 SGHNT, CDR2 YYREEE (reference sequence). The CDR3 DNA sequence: TGTGCCAGCAGCCCTGTGCGGGCGGAGAACACTGAAGCTTTCTTT. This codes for CASSPVRAENTEAFF.

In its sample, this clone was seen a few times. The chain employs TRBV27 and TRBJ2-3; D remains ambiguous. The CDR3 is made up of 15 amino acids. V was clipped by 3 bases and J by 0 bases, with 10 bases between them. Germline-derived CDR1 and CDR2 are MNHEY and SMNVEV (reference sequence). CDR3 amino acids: CASSFYGSSTDTQYF. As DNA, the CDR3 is TGTGCCAGCAGTTTTTACGGGTCTAGCACAGATACGCAGTATTTT.

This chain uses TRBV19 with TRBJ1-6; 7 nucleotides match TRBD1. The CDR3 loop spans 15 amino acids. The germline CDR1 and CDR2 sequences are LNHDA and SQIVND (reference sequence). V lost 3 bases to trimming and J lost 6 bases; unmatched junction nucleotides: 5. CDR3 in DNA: TGTGCCAGTAGTATCTCCGGGACAGCTAATTCACCCCTCCACTTT. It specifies CASSISGTANSPLHF.

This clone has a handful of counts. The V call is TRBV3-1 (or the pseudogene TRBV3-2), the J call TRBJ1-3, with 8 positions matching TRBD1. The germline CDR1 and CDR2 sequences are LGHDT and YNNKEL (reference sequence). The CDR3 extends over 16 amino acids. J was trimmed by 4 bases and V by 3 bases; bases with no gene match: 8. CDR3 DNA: TGTGCCAGCAGCCATTCGGACAGGGCGGGGGGAAACACCATATATTTT. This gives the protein CASSHSDRAGGNTIYF.

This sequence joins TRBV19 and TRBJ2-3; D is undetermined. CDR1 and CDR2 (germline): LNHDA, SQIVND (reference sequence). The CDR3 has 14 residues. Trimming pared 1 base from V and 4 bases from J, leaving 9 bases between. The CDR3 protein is CASSIGPSPDTQYF. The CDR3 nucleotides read TGTGCCAGTAGTATAGGGCCCTCCCCAGATACGCAGTATTTT.

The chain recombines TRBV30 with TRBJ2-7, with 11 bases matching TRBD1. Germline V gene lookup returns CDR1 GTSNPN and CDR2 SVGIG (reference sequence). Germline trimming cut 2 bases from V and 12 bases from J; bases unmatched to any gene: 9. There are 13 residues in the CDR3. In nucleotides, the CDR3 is TGTGCCTGGAGTTCGGGACAGGGGGTCCCCCGGTACTTC. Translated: CAWSSGQGVPRYF.

CDR3 sequence: CASSLDSEYGYTF. The CDR3 nucleotides read TGTGCCAGTAGCTTGGACAGCGAGTATGGCTACACCTTC. The V call is TRBV19, the J call TRBJ1-2, with D perhaps matching TRBD1 (6 bases). V lost 6 bases and J lost 5, with 13 bases in between. The CDR3 runs 13 residues. The germline V gene has CDR1 LNHDA and CDR2 SQIVND (reference sequence).